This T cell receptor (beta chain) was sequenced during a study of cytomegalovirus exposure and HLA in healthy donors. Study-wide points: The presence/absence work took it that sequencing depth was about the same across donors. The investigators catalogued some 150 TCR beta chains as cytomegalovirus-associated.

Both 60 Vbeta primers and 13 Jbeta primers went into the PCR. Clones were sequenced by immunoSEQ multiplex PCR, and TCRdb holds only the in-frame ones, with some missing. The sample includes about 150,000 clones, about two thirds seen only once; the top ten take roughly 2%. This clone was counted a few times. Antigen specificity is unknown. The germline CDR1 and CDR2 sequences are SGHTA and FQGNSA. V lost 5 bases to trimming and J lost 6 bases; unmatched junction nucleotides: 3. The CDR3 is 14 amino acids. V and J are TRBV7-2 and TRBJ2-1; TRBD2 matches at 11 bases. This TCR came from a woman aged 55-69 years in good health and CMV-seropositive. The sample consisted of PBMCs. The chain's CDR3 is CASSPSGRPNEQFF. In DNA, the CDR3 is TGTGCCAGCAGCCCTAGCGGGAGGCCCAATGAGCAGTTCTTC.